This T cell receptor (beta chain) was captured in a study of cytomegalovirus exposure and HLA in healthy donors. In its sample, this clone was seen once. Its specificity is unknown. The PCR made use of 60 Vbeta and 13 Jbeta primers. Produced via immunoSEQ multiplex PCR; TCRdb's table is partial and in-frame only. The data hold about 130,000 clones, with around 67% observed a single time. CDR3 length: 16 residues. CDR1 is MGHDK, CDR2 SYGVNS, per germline. V dropped 2 bases and J dropped 0 bases, with 14 bases sitting between them. Findings of the study overall: Reports indicated that the classifier achieved high specificity and sensitivity in diagnosing cytomegalovirus status.

Specimen: PBMCs. The origin of this receptor is a man aged 60-69 years in good health and CMV-seropositive. This chain uses TRBV25-1 with TRBJ2-7, with D maybe TRBD1 (5 bases). Written as DNA, the CDR3 is TGTGCCAGCAGTGAAGGCAGGGTTTTTGGCTCCTACGAGCAGTACTTC. As protein: CASSEGRVFGSYEQYF.